The source of this T cell receptor beta chain is a study of blood T cell repertoires in COVID-19. Study-wide background: Sites in the United States, Italy and Spain provided acute and convalescent COVID-19 samples. T cells, B-cell-depleted T cells, or PBMCs supplied cDNA or gDNA.

In its sample, this clone was seen once. Authors' data handling: Estimation of nucleated cell counts was performed using reference gene primer amplification. Assay used: immunoSEQ multiplex PCR; TCRdb lists only in-frame clones, some missing. V and J calls and clone size are copied from that table; D and trimming were computed from the DNA. The sample records tens of thousands of clones, about nine tenths being singletons. The receptor comes from a man between 65 and 85 years old with acute or convalescent COVID-19. Sequencing was performed on peripheral blood.

CDR3 region: CASSWDRGYQPQHF. The CDR3 coding sequence is TGTGCCAGCAGTTGGGACAGGGGATATCAGCCCCAGCATTTT. This chain uses TRBV14 with TRBJ1-5, with 10 bases matching TRBD1. Germline lookup yields CDR1 SGHDN and CDR2 FVKESK. V gave up 6 bases and J gave up 5 bases; unmatched junction bases: 4. This CDR3 region has 14 residues. The full variable domain, with the rest looked up from reference TRBV14 and TRBJ1-5, is EAGVTQFPSHSVIEKGQTVTLRCDPISGHDNLYWYRRVMGKEIKFLLHFVKESKQDESGMPNNRFLAERTGGTYSTLKVQPAELEDSGVYFCASSWDRGYQPQHFGDGTRLSIL.